This TCR beta chain was documented in a study of CD8 T cells in ankylosing spondylitis. There are 14 residues in the CDR3. Germline V gene lookup returns CDR1 LGHDT and CDR2 YNNKEL (reference sequence). The ends were cut back, 2 bases at V and 4 bases at J, with 8 bases in the middle. TCRdb used MiXCR to reprocess the 5' RACE reads, holding one entry per CDR3 protein. The top ten hold 10% to 15% of the sample, which has around 120,000 distinct CDR3 sequences, approximately 25% seen once. This clonotype was seen a handful of times. Sequencing input: synovial fluid, either unsorted or a sorted T cell fraction (not recorded which). This receptor was obtained from a male donor with ankylosing spondylitis. The chain recombines TRBV3-1 with TRBJ2-2; a weak D match, TRBD2 (5 bases). The CDR3 here is CASSQRLTTGELFF. The CDR3 DNA sequence: TGTGCCAGCAGCCAAAGACTAACCACCGGGGAGCTGTTTTTT.